Sequencing of this T cell receptor (beta chain) was carried out in a study of somatic mutations in cytotoxic T cells in rheumatoid arthritis. The CDR3 is made up of 13 amino acids. Trimming took off 4 bases at V and 4 bases at J, with 9 bases between the two ends. Germline V CDR1 and CDR2: SGHNT, YYREEE (reference sequence). Profiled with immunoSEQ multiplex PCR; TCRdb holds only in-frame clones, not every one. The data contain about 16,000 clones, roughly 86% of them singletons. The chain links TRBV5-4 to TRBJ1-3; D is undetermined. The sequenced sample consisted of CD8+ T cells sorted from blood. The sequence came from a woman aged 50 to 60 with rheumatoid arthritis. The CDR3 is CASSLVSGNTIYF. The CDR3 DNA follows: TGTGCCAGCAGCCTCGTCTCAGGAAACACCATATATTTT.